These T cell receptor beta chains were read from a single sample in a study of blood T cell repertoires in COVID-19. This table comes from immunoSEQ multiplex PCR, and its TCRdb copy is limited to in-frame clones, with some not included. The profile covers about 180,000 clones, with over 75% appearing a single time and over 2.5% taken by the ten largest. Sequencing was carried out using peripheral blood. The receptors were gathered from a man aged 55 to 70 with acute or convalescent COVID-19. Both conserved end residues are part of each CDR3. Fields, in order: J gene, D gene, clone size, CDR3 length, V gene, CDR3 DNA, CDR3 protein. D genes are given only for firm matches. For some rows the clone size is stated as once, few or many, or as a class when expanded; others skip it.

TRBJ2-7,NA,NA,15,TRBV28,TGTGCCAGCAGTTTATACGGGGAAACCCGGTACGAGCAGTACTTC,CASSLYGETRYEQYF
TRBJ1-4,NA,NA,15,TRBV19,TGTGCCAGTACATGGGTTGCAGGGGCGGATGAAAAACTGTTTTTT,CASTWVAGADEKLFF
TRBJ2-7,TRBD1,NA,14,TRBV6-8,TGTGCCAGCAGTCGAGGACAGGGTGCCTACGAGCAGTACTTC,CASSRGQGAYEQYF
TRBJ1-2,TRBD1,NA,15,TRBV28,TGTGCCAGCAGTAGACAGGGAAAAACGGCTTATGGCTACACCTTC,CASSRQGKTAYGYTF
TRBJ2-7,TRBD1,once,15,TRBV18,TGTGCCAGCTCACCGGAAATGACAGGGATCTACGAGCAGTACTTC,CASSPEMTGIYEQYF
TRBJ2-7,TRBD2,NA,17,TRBV7-9,TGTGCCAGCAGCTTAGCGGGGACTAGCGGGAGGGCCCACGAGCAGTACTTC,CASSLAGTSGRAHEQYF
TRBJ2-1,TRBD2,NA,14,TRBV28,TGTGCCAGCAGCCCCGGGGGTAGCGGGAGAGAGCAGTTCTTC,CASSPGGSGREQFF
TRBJ2-1,NA,NA,12,TRBV29-1,TGCAGCGTTGGAAGACAGAACAATGAGCAGTTCTTC,CSVGRQNNEQFF
TRBJ2-5,TRBD2,NA,17,TRBV3-1/TRBV3-2,TGTGCCAGCAGCCAACTCAGGACTAGCGGGAGGTTGGTGACCCAGTACTTC,CASSQLRTSGRLVTQYF
TRBJ2-6,TRBD2,NA,15,TRBV28,TGTGCCACCTCGGGGGAGGGCTCTGGGGCCAACGTCCTGACTTTC,CATSGEGSGANVLTF
TRBJ2-7,TRBD1,few,13,TRBV5-1,TGCGCCAGCAGCCCCGGACAGGGCTCCGAGCAGTACTTC,CASSPGQGSEQYF
TRBJ2-1,TRBD2,NA,15,TRBV7-9,TGTGCCAGCAGCCCCGGGACTAGAGTCTACAATGAGCAGTTCTTC,CASSPGTRVYNEQFF
TRBJ1-3,NA,few,13,TRBV9,TGTGCCAGCAGCGTAGCGCAGGGAAACACCATATATTTT,CASSVAQGNTIYF
TRBJ1-1,NA,NA,13,TRBV5-4,TGTGCCAGCAGATATGGAGGGAACACTGAAGCTTTCTTT,CASRYGGNTEAFF
TRBJ2-2,TRBD1,NA,14,TRBV2,TGTGCCAGCAGTGGGACAGGGCGAACCGGGGAGCTGTTTTTT,CASSGTGRTGELFF
TRBJ1-4,TRBD1,NA,15,TRBV19,TGTGCCAGTAGTTCCAGTACAGGGGGCAATGAAAAACTGTTTTTT,CASSSSTGGNEKLFF
TRBJ2-3,TRBD1,once,16,TRBV15,TGTGCCACCAGTCCTTTCGGACAGGCTAGCACAGATACGCAGTATTTT,CATSPFGQASTDTQYF
TRBJ1-4,TRBD1,NA,15,TRBV5-1,TGCGCCAGCAGCTTCCTCGGGACAGATTCTGAAAAACTGTTTTTT,CASSFLGTDSEKLFF
TRBJ2-5,NA,NA,16,TRBV4-1,TGCGCCAGCAGCCAACCAACCCTGAGGCGGGGAGGGACCCAGTACTTC,CASSQPTLRRGGTQYF
TRBJ1-2,NA,NA,12,TRBV28,TGTGCCAGCAGTTTCTCAGGGTACGGCTACACCTTC,CASSFSGYGYTF
TRBJ2-1,TRBD2,NA,13,TRBV27,TGTGCCAGCAGCTGGGTGTCGGGAGGGGAGCAGTTCTTC,CASSWVSGGEQFF
TRBJ1-2,NA,once,14,TRBV5-6,TGTGCCAGCACCTGGACAGTTCCTAACTATGGCTACACCTTC,CASTWTVPNYGYTF
TRBJ2-7,NA,NA,12,TRBV18,TGTGCCAGCTCAACCACAGGGTACGAGCAGTACTTC,CASSTTGYEQYF
TRBJ2-4,TRBD2,NA,16,TRBV4-2,TGTGCCAGCAGCGAGACTAGCCGGGGGGCCAAAAACATTCAGTACTTC,CASSETSRGAKNIQYF
TRBJ2-7,TRBD1,NA,14,TRBV3-1/TRBV3-2,TGTGCCAGCAGTCCCGGGACAGGGAGCGACGAGCAGTACTTC,CASSPGTGSDEQYF
TRBJ2-3,NA,NA,18,TRBV3-1/TRBV3-2,TGTGCCAGCAGCCCCCTGGCTTTCGGGGGGCATTCGGCGAGTACGCAGTATTTT,CASSPLAFGGHSASTQYF
TRBJ1-2,TRBD1,NA,17,TRBV19,TGTGCCAGTAGTATGAGGGGGACAGGGGGGAGCAACTATGGCTACACCTTC,CASSMRGTGGSNYGYTF
TRBJ2-1,TRBD1,NA,13,TRBV2,TGTGCCAGCAGAGGACAGGGGGGCAATGAGCAGTTCTTC,CASRGQGGNEQFF
TRBJ2-7,NA,NA,16,TRBV7-2,TGTGCCAGCAGCTTATCCATCCCGGTTAGCTCCTACGAGCAGTACTTC,CASSLSIPVSSYEQYF
TRBJ2-1,NA,NA,13,TRBV7-9,TGTGCCACCCCTAGAAGCTCCTACAATGAGCAGTTCTTC,CATPRSSYNEQFF
TRBJ1-5,NA,once,15,TRBV19,TGTGCCAGTAGTCCGTGGGGGGAAGGCAATCAGCCCCAGCATTTT,CASSPWGEGNQPQHF
TRBJ1-4,TRBD1,NA,15,TRBV19,TGTGCCAGTAGTATAATCGGGACAGGGCGGGAAAAACTGTTTTTT,CASSIIGTGREKLFF
TRBJ1-2,NA,NA,13,TRBV6-5,TGTGCCAGCAGTTACGGCACATACTATGGCTACACCTTC,CASSYGTYYGYTF
TRBJ1-6,NA,NA,16,TRBV6-1,TGTGCCAGCAGTGAACAGGGGCGGCATCGGAATTCACCCCTCCACTTT,CASSEQGRHRNSPLHF
TRBJ1-1,NA,NA,16,TRBV18,TGTGCCAGCTCAACGGGGAGGGGAGACTTAAACACTGAAGCTTTCTTT,CASSTGRGDLNTEAFF
TRBJ1-6,NA,NA,15,TRBV7-2,TGTGCCAGCAGCTTAGCGTCGGCAGGGAATTCACCCCTCCACTTT,CASSLASAGNSPLHF
TRBJ1-5,NA,NA,16,TRBV7-8,TGTGCCAGCAGCTTCGGCGGCAGCTATAGCAATCAGCCCCAGCATTTT,CASSFGGSYSNQPQHF
TRBJ1-4,NA,NA,13,TRBV5-8,TGTGCCAGCAGCTTTGGGACTCATGAAAAACTGTTTTTT,CASSFGTHEKLFF
TRBJ1-2,TRBD1,NA,14,TRBV20-1,TGCAGTGCTAGTCTGGGACAGGCCCCTGTCGGCTACACCTTC,CSASLGQAPVGYTF
TRBJ1-2,TRBD1,NA,15,TRBV18,TGTGCCAGCTCACCGGAGGGTCAGGGGGTCGATGGCTACACCTTC,CASSPEGQGVDGYTF
TRBJ2-1,TRBD2,NA,15,TRBV19,TGTGCCAGTAGTATGGGCGGGGGGGATCGCGGTGAGCAGTTCTTC,CASSMGGGDRGEQFF
TRBJ2-3,NA,once,17,TRBV30,TGTGCCTGGAGTCTAAGCCGCACCCAGCGGCTAACAGATACGCAGTATTTT,CAWSLSRTQRLTDTQYF
TRBJ2-7,TRBD2,NA,14,TRBV5-4,TGTGCCAGCAGGGGGGGGTGCGCTTTCTACGAGCAGTACTTC,CASRGGCAFYEQYF
TRBJ2-1,TRBD2,NA,15,TRBV6-6,TGTGCCAGCGGTCCACAAGGCGGGAGGCCGAGTGAGCAGTTCTTC,CASGPQGGRPSEQFF
TRBJ2-5,TRBD2,NA,14,TRBV9,TGTGCCAGCAGCGTTAGCGGGTTGACGGAGACCCAGTACTTC,CASSVSGLTETQYF
TRBJ2-1,NA,once,15,TRBV7-2,TGTGCCAGCAGCACGGAGGTCCAATCCTACAATGAGCAGTTCTTC,CASSTEVQSYNEQFF
TRBJ1-1,TRBD1,NA,16,TRBV5-1,TGCGCCAGCAGCTTTATAGGGGGCAGTTTAAACACTGAAGCTTTCTTT,CASSFIGGSLNTEAFF
TRBJ2-1,NA,NA,12,TRBV24-1,TGTGCCACCAGTGACCTTCGGCGGACTTTCTTCTTC,CATSDLRRTFFF
TRBJ2-7,NA,NA,12,TRBV7-2,TGTGCCAGCAGCTTAGGGAGGATCGAGCAGTACTTC,CASSLGRIEQYF
TRBJ2-1,NA,few,16,TRBV6-6,TGTGCCAGCAGTTACGCCCCAAGGGGTTCCTACAATGAGCAGTTCTTC,CASSYAPRGSYNEQFF
TRBJ1-2,NA,NA,14,TRBV3-1/TRBV3-2,TGTGCCAGCCATCATTTGGACAGTGCAGAGGGCTACACCTTC,CASHHLDSAEGYTF
TRBJ1-3,NA,NA,14,TRBV9,TGTGCCAGCAGCGTAGCAGTCTCTGGAAACACCATATATTTT,CASSVAVSGNTIYF
TRBJ2-4,NA,NA,16,TRBV28,TGTGCCAGCAGGGAAACAGGGGGGGGAGCCAAAAACATTCAGTACTTC,CASRETGGGAKNIQYF